Listed here is a single TCR beta chain. Germline trimming cut 3 bases from V and 0 bases from J; bases unmatched to any gene: 3. This CDR3 has 17 residues. CDR1 and CDR2 from the germline V gene are LNHDA and SQIVND (reference sequence). This sample was taken from a study of blood T cell repertoires in COVID-19. Study background: COVID-19 samples, acute and convalescent, were from the United States, Italy and Spain. PBMCs, B-cell-depleted T cells, or T cells provided the cDNA or gDNA that made up the material.

Methods used by the authors: Counts of nucleated cells, estimated from reference gene primer amplification, were obtained. Profiled with immunoSEQ multiplex PCR; TCRdb holds only in-frame clones, not every one. V, J and clone size reflect that table, while D and trimming were determined from the DNA. Of about 250,000 clones detected, about 79% appear once; the ten largest clones hold about 8.9%. Sequencing used peripheral blood. The chain couples TRBV19 to TRBJ2-4, with 12 bases matching TRBD2. The sequence was obtained from a man aged 80 or over with acute or convalescent COVID-19. For the CDR3, the DNA is TGTGCCAGTAGTATCTCGGGACTAGCGGGAGCCAAAAACATTCAGTACTTC. Protein sequence: CASSISGLAGAKNIQYF.